The 5 T cell receptor beta chains below all came from one sample that was sequenced in a study of blood T cell repertoires in COVID-19. Profiled with immunoSEQ multiplex PCR; TCRdb holds only in-frame clones, not every one. Of roughly 250,000 clones in the sample, 70% to 85% were seen once. The sequenced material came from peripheral blood. The receptors come from an elderly woman with acute or convalescent COVID-19.

CDR3 region: CASSRDGDRGSEAFF. The CDR3 DNA reads as TGCGCCAGCAGCAGGGACGGAGACAGGGGCTCTGAAGCTTTCTTT. This chain connects TRBV5-1 to TRBJ1-1; 8 positions agree with TRBD1. Germline V lookup: CDR1 SGHRS, CDR2 YFSETQ. The length of the CDR3 is 15 residues. Unmatched junction bases numbered 11, after V lost 4 bases and J lost 6 bases.

V usage is TRBV7-2 and J usage is TRBJ1-2, with no clear D. CDR1 and CDR2 (germline): SGHTA, FQGNSA. The CDR3 totals 14 residues. Trimming removed 1 base from V and 4 bases from J, with 10 bases in between. The chain's CDR3 is CASSLGSGVYGYTF. DNA of the CDR3: TGTGCCAGCAGCTTAGGGAGCGGAGTCTATGGCTACACCTTC.

The chain joins TRBV5-1 to TRBJ2-1; 9 bases are a match to TRBD2. V lost 3 bases to trimming and J lost 2 bases; unmatched junction nucleotides: 3. The CDR3 runs to 15 residues. Germline-derived CDR1 and CDR2 are SGHRS and YFSETQ. Written as DNA, the CDR3 is TGCGCCAGCAGCTCCGTAGCGGGAGCCTACAATGAGCAGTTCTTC. Protein product: CASSSVAGAYNEQFF. Supplemented by reference TRBV5-1 and TRBJ2-1, the full variable domain reads KAGVTQTPRYLIKTRGQQVTLSCSPISGHRSVSWYQQTPGQGLQFLFEYFSETQRNKGNFPGRFSGRQFSNSRSEMNVSTLELGDSALYLCASSSVAGAYNEQFFGPGTRLTVL.

The chain uses TRBV3-1 (or the pseudogene TRBV3-2) and TRBJ2-1, with 10 bases fitting TRBD2. The length of the CDR3 is 17 residues. CDR1 LGHDT and CDR2 YNNKEL come from the germline V gene (reference sequence). V was clipped by 1 base and J by 0 bases; unmatched bases: 3. In DNA form, the CDR3 reads TGTGCCAGCAGCCAAGGAGCTAGCGGGGGCTCCTACAATGAGCAGTTCTTC. It codes for CASSQGASGGSYNEQFF.

As regards this clone: The sample carries other DNA sequences with the same CDR3. The chain links TRBV5-1 to TRBJ2-1; 10 bases align to TRBD2. V shed 5 bases and J 1 base; nucleotides not matched to a gene: 3. The CDR3 is 15 amino acids. The germline V gene encodes CDR1 SGHRS and CDR2 YFSETQ. CDR3 bases: TGCGCCAGCAGGTCTAGCGGGAGTTCCTACAATGAGCAGTTCTTC. It specifies CASRSSGSSYNEQFF.